One and the same sample provided the 11 T cell receptor beta chains below, sequenced in a study of blood T cells in healthy people across ages. Using a J-beta primer mix together with a sample-barcoded 5' primer, a second PCR was run for about 6 to 12 cycles. TCRdb re-called the 5' RACE reads with MiXCR, one entry per CDR3 protein. Seen here are hundreds of thousands of distinct CDR3 sequences, roughly 64% observed once, and the top ten hold roughly 22%. The source material was blood. The receptors shown here come from a man younger than 40 in good health.

The chain combines TRBV7-9 with TRBJ2-7; D is ambiguous. Germline CDR1 is SEHNR and CDR2 is FQNEAQ (reference sequence). The V end was cut by 4 bases, the J end by 7 bases, with 11 bases between. The CDR3 loop spans 12 amino acids. As DNA, the CDR3 is TGTGCCAGCAGCTCGACGACTCGAGAGCAGTACTTC. Amino acids: CASSSTTREQYF.

Only a few counts were recorded for this clonotype. The chain uses TRBV2 and TRBJ2-5; TRBD2 is a possible D gene (6 bases). From germline, CDR1 is SNHLY and CDR2 FYNNEI. CDR3 length: 14 amino acids. With 4 bases removed from V and 5 bases from J, the gap between germline ends came to 14 bases. The CDR3 DNA follows: TGTGCCAGCAGTGTTTCGCTCCTAGCGGAGACCCAGTACTTC. It specifies CASSVSLLAETQYF.

V is TRBV28 and J is TRBJ2-1, with D unclear. This CDR3 region has 12 residues. The germline V gene has CDR1 MDHEN and CDR2 SYDVKM. Trimming took 2 bases from V and 9 from J, leaving 8 bases between them. The DNA for the CDR3 is TGTGCCAGCAGTTTACTTGTGAGTGAGCAGTTCTTC. This translates into CASSLLVSEQFF.

This clonotype has only a few counts. The chain employs TRBV29-1 and TRBJ2-1, with 9 bases identical to TRBD1. There are 17 residues in the CDR3. V lost 5 bases to trimming and J lost 8 bases; unmatched junction nucleotides: 19. The germline V gene has CDR1 SQVTM and CDR2 ANQGSEA. The CDR3 DNA sequence: TGCAGCGTTCTACAGGGGGCTGGGGGAAGGCTTACATATGAGCAGTTCTTC. It yields the protein CSVLQGAGGRLTYEQFF.

The J gene is TRBJ2-1, the V gene TRBV20-1, with D hard to call. The last part of the DNA fits TRBJ2-7 better; the J call may be wrong. The CDR3 has 11 amino acids. Germline CDR1 reads DFQATT; CDR2 reads SNEGSKA (reference sequence). The CDR3 reads CSASPRYEQYF. CDR3 DNA: TGCAGTGCTAGCCCGCGTTACGAGCAGTACTTC.

The genes are TRBV12-3 or TRBV12-4 and TRBJ2-7, with D possibly being TRBD2 (5 bases). The CDR3 has 12 amino acids. Trimming removed 3 bases at V and 7 bases at J, with 10 bases between. The CDR3 DNA reads as TGTGCCAGCAGTTTGAGGGCAGCTGAGCAGTACTTC. It encodes CASSLRAAEQYF.

The chain uses TRBV6-6 and TRBJ1-5; weak D call: TRBD1 (6 bases). Germline V lookup: CDR1 MNHNY, CDR2 SVGAGI (reference sequence). The V end lost 1 base, the J end lost 3 bases, and 10 bases lay between the germline ends. This CDR3 is 15 amino acids long. CDR3: CASSYLKGDNQPQHF. CDR3 nucleotides: TGTGCCAGCAGTTACTTAAAGGGGGACAATCAGCCCCAGCATTTT.

V and J are TRBV20-1 and TRBJ2-7, with 9 bases identical to TRBD2. The V segment lost 3 bases and the J segment 4 bases; nucleotides outside the gene matches: 10. This CDR3 has 15 residues. Germline V gene sequence: CDR1 DFQATT, CDR2 SNEGSKA (reference sequence). CDR3 DNA: TGCAGTGCTAGTGTCCCTAGCGGGACCTTTTACGAGCAGTACTTC. Its translation: CSASVPSGTFYEQYF.

In this sample, this clonotype turned up a few times. The chain employs TRBV24-1 and TRBJ2-3; D is undetermined. V lost 4 bases, J lost 0 bases, and 7 bases lay in between. The CDR3 consists of 14 residues. Germline lookup yields CDR1 KGHDR and CDR2 SFDVKD. In DNA form, the CDR3 reads TGTGCCACCAGTGACCATGGGAGCACAGATACGCAGTATTTT. It codes for CATSDHGSTDTQYF.

The chain carries TRBV6-4 and TRBJ1-5; 10 bases align to TRBD1. The CDR3 totals 15 residues. V shed 4 bases, J shed 7 bases, and the junction held 7 bases outside the gene matches. Per germline, CDR1 MRHNA and CDR2 SNTAGT. CDR3 bases: TGTGCCAGCAGTGTGACAGGGGGCGAAGGACAGCCCCAGCATTTT. Residues: CASSVTGGEGQPQHF.

The V call is TRBV2, the J call TRBJ2-1; perhaps D is TRBD1 or TRBD2 (6 bases each). The V gene's germline CDR1 is SNHLY and CDR2 FYNNEI. The V end lost 3 bases, the J end lost 2 bases, and 11 bases lay between the germline ends. The CDR3 is made up of 15 amino acids. CDR3 sequence reads: CASSDDGGAYNEQFF. The CDR3 DNA sequence: TGTGCCAGCAGTGATGACGGGGGCGCCTACAATGAGCAGTTCTTC.